A selection of T cell receptor beta chains follows, all from one sample in a study of PD-1 blockade in classical Hodgkin lymphoma. Method: immunoSEQ multiplex PCR; TCRdb's copy keeps in-frame clones and lacks some. The table shows thousands of clones, with over 70% occurring only once. The sequences come from peripheral blood mononuclear cells (PBMCs), collected before the second cycle of nivolumab. Source of these receptors: a human donor with classical Hodgkin lymphoma. Each CDR3 is given with its conserved first and last residue. The D gene is left open where the match is weak. Only part of the rows carry a size: once, few, many, or a class if the clone is expanded.

cdr3_aa cdr3_nt j_call d_call v_call clone_size
CASSNNPNTGELFF TGTGCCAGCAGCAACAACCCGAACACCGGGGAGCTGTTTTTT TRBJ2-2 . TRBV6-5 .
CASSQDGRETQYF TGCGCCAGCAGCCAAGATGGGCGGGAGACCCAGTACTTC TRBJ2-5 . TRBV4-3 .
CASSVGQGRTNEKLFF TGTGCCAGCAGCGTTGGACAGGGACGGACTAATGAAAAACTGTTTTTT TRBJ1-4 TRBD1 TRBV9 .
CASSHMGDRGYGYTF TGTGCCAGCAGCCACATGGGGGACAGGGGCTATGGCTACACCTTC TRBJ1-2 TRBD1 TRBV14 .
CASSISPPSGRRDEQFF TGCGCCAGCAGCATCTCCCCACCTAGCGGGAGAAGGGATGAGCAGTTCTTC TRBJ2-1 TRBD2 TRBV5-1 .
CASKNSGVGGELFF TGTGCCAGCAAGAATAGCGGGGTGGGCGGGGAGCTGTTTTTT TRBJ2-2 TRBD2 TRBV6-6 .
CASRPTGAQETQYF TGTGCCAGCAGGCCAACAGGGGCCCAAGAGACCCAGTACTTC TRBJ2-5 TRBD1 TRBV28 .
CASSSTGYFGGYTF TGTGCCAGCTCATCGACAGGGTATTTTGGTGGCTACACCTTC TRBJ1-2 TRBD1 TRBV18 .
CATSRVAGGTGELFF TGTGCCACCAGCAGAGTAGCGGGAGGCACCGGGGAGCTGTTTTTT TRBJ2-2 TRBD2 TRBV15 .
CASSLAAGVRRDEQYF TGCGCCAGCAGCTTGGCGGCGGGGGTCCGAAGGGACGAGCAGTACTTC TRBJ2-7 TRBD2 TRBV5-1 .
CATSTPQRFLAKNIQYF TGTGCCACCAGCACCCCTCAGCGGTTCTTAGCCAAAAACATTCAGTACTTC TRBJ2-4 . TRBV15 .
CASRAVGTPYEQYF TGTGCCAGCAGGGCAGTCGGGACTCCCTACGAGCAGTACTTC TRBJ2-7 . TRBV6-5 .
CASRTSGRLVEQYF TGTGCCAGCAGGACTAGCGGGAGGCTTGTCGAGCAGTACTTC TRBJ2-7 TRBD2 TRBV27 .
CASSFGGPYTF TGTGCCAGCAGCTTTGGGGGTCCCTACACCTTC TRBJ1-2 . TRBV5-6 .
CASTEGQGRWNQPQHF TGTGCCAGTACTGAGGGCCAGGGAAGGTGGAATCAGCCCCAGCATTTT TRBJ1-5 . TRBV19 .
CASRGSQPQHF TGTGCCAGCAGGGGCAGTCAGCCCCAGCATTTT TRBJ1-5 . TRBV28 once
CASSINTDYGYTF TGTGCCAGTAGTATTAACACCGACTATGGCTACACCTTC TRBJ1-2 . TRBV19 .
CASSLRVTQIYNEQFF TGTGCCAGCAGCTTACGGGTGACTCAAATCTACAATGAGCAGTTCTTC TRBJ2-1 . TRBV7-2 .
CASSISTGANYEQYF TGTGCCAGCAGTATATCGACAGGGGCTAACTACGAGCAGTACTTC TRBJ2-7 TRBD1 TRBV6-5 .
CASCSREADTQYF TGTGCCTCCTGTAGCAGGGAAGCAGATACGCAGTATTTT TRBJ2-3 . TRBV6-6 .
CASSEWVAPYGSGNTIYF TGTGCCAGCAGTGAATGGGTGGCACCTTACGGCTCTGGAAACACCATATATTTT TRBJ1-3 . TRBV6-1 .
CASSLSGAVNIQYF TGTGCCAGCAGCTTAAGTGGGGCGGTAAACATTCAGTACTTC TRBJ2-4 . TRBV11-2 .
CASSLDSGFSEQYF TGTGCCAGCAGCTTAGATAGCGGGTTCTCCGAGCAGTACTTC TRBJ2-7 TRBD2 TRBV7-6 .
CASRSGSVNTEAFF TGTGCCAGTCGCTCCGGGTCGGTGAACACTGAAGCTTTCTTT TRBJ1-1 . TRBV19 .
CATSGGGRDYGYTF TGTGCCACCAGCGGAGGGGGCCGAGACTATGGCTACACCTTC TRBJ1-2 TRBD1 TRBV15 .
CASSLQGPGNTIYF TGTGCCAGCAGCTTACAGGGTCCGGGAAACACCATATATTTT TRBJ1-3 . TRBV7-6 .
CASSLGLAGVNLTGELFF TGTGCCAGCAGCCTCGGACTAGCGGGAGTAAACTTGACCGGGGAGCTGTTTTTT TRBJ2-2 TRBD2 TRBV2 once
CASRKLAGAGNEQFF TGTGCCAGCAGGAAACTAGCGGGGGCGGGGAATGAGCAGTTCTTC TRBJ2-1 TRBD2 TRBV27 .